This TCR beta chain was recorded in a study of T cell responses to AZD1222 COVID-19 vaccine. TCRdb's table, derived via immunoSEQ multiplex PCR, lists solely in-frame clones and lacks some. The data contain under 200,000 clones, about 90% of them singletons. Study results and limitations: Spike was spanned by vaccine-associated CD4 TCRs, with dominance at 160-218 and 743-854. There were mostly white British donors and more females than males, and clonal diversity was possibly underestimated.

A remark on this clone: The antigen is undetermined.

The sequences come from peripheral blood, collected on day 0 of MenACWY control vaccination. This receptor was obtained from an adult in good health.

CDR3 protein: CSVDLGTYEQYF. The CDR3 nucleotides are TGCAGCGTTGACCTAGGGACCTACGAGCAGTACTTC. The V call is TRBV29-1, the J call TRBJ2-7; D gene ambiguous. This CDR3 region has 12 residues. V was pared by 3 bases and J by 2 bases, with 8 bases between. CDR1 SQVTM and CDR2 ANQGSEA come from the germline V gene.